Listed below are T cell receptor beta chains from one sample, sequenced in a study of cytomegalovirus exposure and HLA in healthy donors. Clones were sequenced by immunoSEQ multiplex PCR, and TCRdb holds only the in-frame ones, with some missing. Here the sample spans approximately 120,000 clones, 65% to 80% being singletons. Sequences were obtained from PBMCs. The receptors stem from a woman aged 35 to 49 in good health and CMV-seropositive. Both conserved end residues are part of each CDR3. The D gene is left open where the match is weak. Size values are once, few and many counts, or a class for expanded clones, and some rows have none.

>-|TRBJ1-5|TRBV11-2|-
TGTGCCAGCAGCTTAGGGCACGCAAATAGCAATCAGCCCCAGCATTTT
CASSLGHANSNQPQHF
>-|TRBJ2-3|TRBV5-1|-
TGCGCCAGCAGCCTGAGCTTTATAACAGATACGCAGTATTTT
CASSLSFITDTQYF
>-|TRBJ2-7|TRBV7-2|-
TGTGCCAGCAGCTTGGCGGGTACCTCCTACGAGCAGTACTTC
CASSLAGTSYEQYF
>TRBD1|TRBJ2-7|TRBV5-1|few
TGCGCCAGCAGCTTGAGAGCAGGGGGCGAGCAGTACTTC
CASSLRAGGEQYF
>TRBD1|TRBJ2-3|TRBV7-3|-
TGTGCCAGCAGCTTAACAGGGGACAGGGCCACAGATACGCAGTATTTT
CASSLTGDRATDTQYF
>TRBD1|TRBJ1-1|TRBV5-1|-
TGCGCCAGCAGCCGGACAGGGGGCACTGAAGCTTTCTTT
CASSRTGGTEAFF
>-|TRBJ2-1|TRBV9|-
TGTGCCAGCAGCGTAGAAGAGGGATCATACAATGAGCAGTTCTTC
CASSVEEGSYNEQFF
>-|TRBJ1-2|TRBV6-5|-
TGTGCCAGCAGCGCTGACAGGAACTATGGCTACACCTTC
CASSADRNYGYTF
>-|TRBJ2-2|TRBV5-1|-
TGCGCCAGCAGCCCCGCAGGGGCCTCCACCGGGGAGCTGTTTTTT
CASSPAGASTGELFF
>TRBD1|TRBJ2-1|TRBV7-9|-
TGTGCCAGCAGTTCTCCCGGGACAGGTGACAATGAGCAGTTCTTC
CASSSPGTGDNEQFF
>TRBD2|TRBJ2-1|TRBV6-6|-
TGTGCCAGCACTGTAGCGGGAGCCTACAATGAGCAGTTCTTC
CASTVAGAYNEQFF
>-|TRBJ2-5|TRBV12-2|-
TGTGCAAGTCGCCTCAGGGGAAGGGGACAAGAGACCCAGTACTTC
CASRLRGRGQETQYF
>TRBD2|TRBJ2-7|TRBV11-2|-
TGTGCCAGCAGCTTTAGCGGGAGGGGGGCCTACGAGCAGTACTTC
CASSFSGRGAYEQYF
>-|TRBJ1-1|TRBV18|-
TGTGCCAGCTCAGGAGGCTCTGAAGCTTTCTTT
CASSGGSEAFF
>TRBD1|TRBJ2-3|TRBV5-6|-
TGTGCCAGCAGCCCCCAGGGGGCGTTTTGGACAGATACGCAGTATTTT
CASSPQGAFWTDTQYF
>-|TRBJ2-3|TRBV9|-
TGTGCCAGCAGCGTAAGCGGGTCCACAGATACGCAGTATTTT
CASSVSGSTDTQYF
>TRBD1|TRBJ1-1|TRBV5-1|-
TGCGCCAGCAGCGAGGGACAGGTGGTTACTGAAGCTTTCTTT
CASSEGQVVTEAFF
>TRBD2|TRBJ2-1|TRBV9|few
TGTGCCAGCAGCGTAGGACTAGCGGGAGCCCCTGGCCACAATGAGCAGTTCTTC
CASSVGLAGAPGHNEQFF
>-|TRBJ2-3|TRBV11-2|-
TGTGCCAGCAGCTCTCAGGGCTCTGGTACGCAGTATTTT
CASSSQGSGTQYF
>-|TRBJ2-5|TRBV28|-
TGTGCCAGCAGTTTTCCGGACACCCGGGAGACCCAGTACTTC
CASSFPDTRETQYF
>-|TRBJ2-1|TRBV28|once
TGTGCCAGCACCCCCGCGGGGGCAGACTACAATGAGCAGTTCTTC
CASTPAGADYNEQFF
>TRBD2|TRBJ2-1|TRBV2|-
TGTGCCAGCAGTCCCCGACTAGCGGGGGTAGAGCAGTTCTTC
CASSPRLAGVEQFF
>TRBD1|TRBJ1-4|TRBV5-6|-
TGTGCCAGCAGCCGGAAGGGGGCAATTGGGGAAAAACTGTTTTTT
CASSRKGAIGEKLFF
>-|TRBJ1-4|TRBV5-6|once
TGTGCCAGCAGCTTGATTTCGGGGGTAACTAATGAAAAACTGTTTTTT
CASSLISGVTNEKLFF
>TRBD2|TRBJ2-1|TRBV6-1|-
TGTGCCAGCAGGACCCCCGGGGGGGGCTACAATGAGCAGTTCTTC
CASRTPGGGYNEQFF
>-|TRBJ2-7|TRBV6-1|-
TGTGCCAGCAGTGAAGTGGGGGCTACCTACGAGCAGTACTTC
CASSEVGATYEQYF
>-|TRBJ2-1|TRBV9|-
TGTGCCAGCAGCGAGGGGACTTGGGGATACCTTGTCAATGAGCAGTTCTTC
CASSEGTWGYLVNEQFF
>-|TRBJ2-1|TRBV2|-
TGTGCCAGCAAGGAAGTAGCGGAAATATCGTCTGAGCAGTTCTTC
CASKEVAEISSEQFF
>-|TRBJ1-3|TRBV6-1|few
TGTGCCAGCAAGGTACAGGCGTCTGGAAACACCATATATTTT
CASKVQASGNTIYF
>TRBD1|TRBJ2-5|TRBV5-5|-
TGTGCCAGCAGCCCGTCCGGGACAGGGAACCAAGAGACCCAGTACTTC
CASSPSGTGNQETQYF
>TRBD2|TRBJ2-1|TRBV5-1|-
TGCGCCAGCAGCCTTACTAGCGGGAGGGCCGACAATGAGCAGTTCTTC
CASSLTSGRADNEQFF
>-|TRBJ1-5|TRBV2|-
TGTGCCAGCAACCCGACAGATAGCAATCAGCCCCAGCATTTT
CASNPTDSNQPQHF
>-|TRBJ2-1|TRBV30|-
TGTGCCTGGAGTTCCTTTTTCCTGAGCTCCTACAATGAGCAGTTCTTC
CAWSSFFLSSYNEQFF
>-|TRBJ2-4|TRBV19|-
TGTGCCAGTAGTCGAGAAGAACCTCTAGCCAAAAACATTCAGTACTTC
CASSREEPLAKNIQYF
>-|TRBJ2-7|TRBV5-1|-
TGCGCCAGCAGCAATGGCGACAGGAGGTCCTACGAGCAGTACTTC
CASSNGDRRSYEQYF
>-|TRBJ2-4|TRBV27|-
TGTGCCAGCAGTACAGGGACCGCCAAAAACATTCAGTACTTC
CASSTGTAKNIQYF
>-|TRBJ2-1|TRBV28|-
TGTGCCAGCAGTTTATCCGGCCGCGGCGGCAATGAGCAGTTCTTC
CASSLSGRGGNEQFF
>-|TRBJ2-1|TRBV7-9|-
TGTTCCAGCGCTTCGCAACCCGGGCAGTTCTTC
CSSASQPGQFF
>TRBD2|TRBJ2-7|TRBV4-1|-
TGCGCCAGCAGCCAACGCAGCGGGAGGGCCGGCGAGCAGTACTTC
CASSQRSGRAGEQYF
>TRBD2|TRBJ2-1|TRBV2|-
TGTGCCAGCAGCCTCTTAGCGGGAGGGCGCAATGAGCAGTTCTTC
CASSLLAGGRNEQFF
>-|TRBJ2-5|TRBV6-5|-
TGTGCCAGCGGTGACAGTAGTCAGTACTTC
CASGDSSQYF
>-|TRBJ1-2|TRBV2|-
TGTGCCAGCAGTCCGGAGGAGGGCGGCGGCTACACCTTC
CASSPEEGGGYTF
>-|TRBJ1-1|TRBV5-6|-
TGTGCCAGCAGCTCCTTACAGGGGAACACTGAAGCTTTCTTT
CASSSLQGNTEAFF
>-|TRBJ1-5|TRBV27|-
TGTGCCAGCAGTTTCGGGGATAGCAATCAGCCCCAGCATTTT
CASSFGDSNQPQHF
>TRBD2|TRBJ2-7|TRBV7-9|-
TGTGCCAGCAGCGCGACTAGCGGGACGCCCTACGAGCAGTACTTC
CASSATSGTPYEQYF
>-|TRBJ2-1|TRBV5-1|-
TGCGCCAGCAGCTTGGGGACTGTAGCGAGCGGGTACAATGAGCAGTTCTTC
CASSLGTVASGYNEQFF
>-|TRBJ2-3|TRBV20-1|-
TGCAGTGCTTTCGGTCAGCTAGAACAGTATTTT
CSAFGQLEQYF
>TRBD1|TRBJ1-5|TRBV5-4|-
TGTGCCAGCAGCTCCGGTGGACAGGGCCCCCAGCATTTT
CASSSGGQGPQHF
>TRBD1|TRBJ1-5|TRBV28|-
TGTGCCAGCAGTTGGACAGGGCGAGGCAATCAGCCCCAGCATTTT
CASSWTGRGNQPQHF
>TRBD1|TRBJ1-2|TRBV28|-
TGTGCCAGCAGTTTCCAGGACAGGGGGCCTATGGGCTACACCTTC
CASSFQDRGPMGYTF
>TRBD1|TRBJ2-7|TRBV9|-
TGTGCCAGCAGCGCCGTCGGACAGGGGGCTGTTGAGCAGTACTTC
CASSAVGQGAVEQYF
>-|TRBJ2-3|TRBV7-9|-
TGTGCCAGCAGCTTTGTAGGAGGAGATACGCAGTATTTT
CASSFVGGDTQYF
>TRBD2|TRBJ2-5|TRBV5-6|once
TGTGCCAGCAGCTTGGCCGGGACTAGCGGACAAGAGACCCAGTACTTC
CASSLAGTSGQETQYF
>-|TRBJ2-3|TRBV28|-
TGTGCCAGCAGTTCGAACAGGGACGGCACAGATACGCAGTATTTT
CASSSNRDGTDTQYF
>TRBD1|TRBJ2-7|TRBV6-6|-
TGTGCCAGCAGACGTATACAGGGGTACGAGCAGTACTTC
CASRRIQGYEQYF
>-|TRBJ1-2|TRBV2|-
TGTGCCAGCAGTCTACAGGGTTCCGCTAACTATGGCTACACCTTC
CASSLQGSANYGYTF
>TRBD1|TRBJ2-6|TRBV9|-
TGTGCCAGCAGCCAGAGACAGGGGCCCCTCTCTGGGGCCAACGTCCTGACTTTC
CASSQRQGPLSGANVLTF
>TRBD2|TRBJ2-7|TRBV27|-
TGTGCCAGCTCCCCCCGCCGGGGGGGGTACGAGCAGTACTTC
CASSPRRGGYEQYF
>-|TRBJ1-2|TRBV7-9|-
TGTGCCAGCAGCTTAGATGGGGGGTACTATGGCTACACCTTC
CASSLDGGYYGYTF